The entry below gives a single T cell receptor (beta chain) sequence along with its context. The data are from a study of blood T cell repertoires in COVID-19. Living in under 30 US areas, the participants were between about 18 and 95 years of age. Cohorts were assigned according to the clinical history that participants reported. In the study's own analysis: Amplification of reference gene primers was used by the study to estimate nucleated cell counts. Some clones are missing from TCRdb's copy, which holds only in-frame ones; the method was immunoSEQ multiplex PCR. The V and J calls and the clone size are those of that table, but D and trimming were determined from the DNA. Here the sample spans under 350,000 clones, about 86% being singletons. Material for sequencing was PBMCs or T cells enriched from blood (not recorded which). The receptor comes from a woman in her forties with acute COVID-19.

CDR3 residues: CASSVGQGPGNTIYF. CDR3 in DNA: TGTGCCAGCAGCGTAGGACAGGGGCCTGGAAACACCATATATTTT. The V call is TRBV9, the J call TRBJ1-3, with TRBD1 identical over 8 bases. Per the germline V gene, CDR1 is SGDLS and CDR2 is YYNGEE. Unmatched junction bases numbered 1, after V lost 0 bases and J lost 2 bases. The CDR3 contains 15 residues.